The rows below give T cell receptor beta chains drawn from one sample of a study of T cell responses to AZD1222 COVID-19 vaccine. TCRdb keeps only in-frame clones here, not all; method: immunoSEQ multiplex PCR. The sample gives approximately 110,000 clones, 90% to 95% of which show up once; approximately 2.2% is in the top ten. Material: peripheral blood, obtained on day 0 of AZD1222 vaccination. All receptors come from an adult in good health. The CDR3 runs from the conserved cysteine through the conserved F or W. The D gene is left open where the match is weak. Clone size is shown for a subset of rows, as once, few, many or a class of expanded clone.

-,TRBJ1-1,-,TRBV5-8,TGTGCCAGCAGCTGGGGAGAAGGAGCTGAAGCTTTCTTT,CASSWGEGAEAFF
-,TRBJ2-4,TRBD2,TRBV6-5,TGTGCCAGCAGTTACCTCCTAGCGGGAGCTAAAAACATTCAGTACTTC,CASSYLLAGAKNIQYF
once,TRBJ1-1,-,TRBV5-4,TGTGCCAGCAGTTCGACATACAGGGACGTCGGCGCTTTCTTT,CASSSTYRDVGAFF
once,TRBJ2-7,-,TRBV10-3,TGTGCCATCAGTGAGTCAAAGGGGCAGTACGAGCAGTACTTC,CAISESKGQYEQYF
-,TRBJ2-7,-,TRBV2,TGTGCCAGCACCGGGAGCGCTTCCTACGAGCAGTACTTC,CASTGSASYEQYF
-,TRBJ1-5,-,TRBV5-4,TGTGCCAGCCAAGCCGGGACGGGGCAGCCCCAGCATTTT,CASQAGTGQPQHF
-,TRBJ2-2,TRBD2,TRBV6-2/TRBV6-3,TGTGCCAGCAGTTACTCGGCGACTAGCGGGGGGGTCTACACCGGGGAGCTGTTTTTT,CASSYSATSGGVYTGELFF
-,TRBJ1-1,-,TRBV5-4,TGTGCCAGCAGCTTGGGACAGTCGAACACTGAAGCTTTCTTT,CASSLGQSNTEAFF
-,TRBJ1-6,-,TRBV2,TGTGCCAGCACCGCCCAGGGTAATTCACCCCTCCACTTT,CASTAQGNSPLHF
once,TRBJ2-5,-,TRBV29-1,TGCAGCACCTGGGGGGACCAAGAGACCCAGTACTTC,CSTWGDQETQYF
-,TRBJ1-2,TRBD1,TRBV14,TGTGCCAGCAGCCAAAGCCAAGATTCGTACAGGGGGAACTATGGCTACACCTTC,CASSQSQDSYRGNYGYTF
-,TRBJ1-6,-,TRBV28,TGTGCCAGCAGTTCAAGGCTCGGGCCGAGCTCCTATAATTCACCCCTCCACTTT,CASSSRLGPSSYNSPLHF
-,TRBJ1-1,-,TRBV6-2/TRBV6-3,TGTGCCAGCAGTTACTGGTCAGGGGCGACGAACACTGAAGCTTTCTTT,CASSYWSGATNTEAFF
once,TRBJ1-1,-,TRBV28,TGTGCCAGCAGGGGGGGAGGCCGACTGAACACTGAAGCTTTCTTT,CASRGGGRLNTEAFF
-,TRBJ1-2,TRBD1,TRBV5-1,TGCGCCAGCAGCTCACAGGGGAGGGATGGCTACACCTTC,CASSSQGRDGYTF
-,TRBJ2-7,TRBD2,TRBV7-9,TGTGCCAGCAGTGTATTAGCGGGAGCGTACGAGCAGTACTTC,CASSVLAGAYEQYF
-,TRBJ2-5,TRBD2,TRBV28,TGTGCCAGCAGTCTTAGACTAGCGGATAACCAAGAGACCCAGTACTTC,CASSLRLADNQETQYF
-,TRBJ2-7,-,TRBV2,TGTGCCAGCAGTGAAAGTCACGGGCCCCTCTACGAGCAGTACTTC,CASSESHGPLYEQYF
once,TRBJ1-6,-,TRBV9,TGTGCCAGCAGCGTAGAGGGGCAGGCTGAATCACCCCTCCACTTT,CASSVEGQAESPLHF
-,TRBJ2-7,-,TRBV7-3,TGTGCCAGCAGCCCCGGGAGTCGGGCCTACGAGCAGTACTTC,CASSPGSRAYEQYF
-,TRBJ1-2,-,TRBV2,TGTGCCAGCAGTGAAGCAGGGGATTATGGCTACACCTTC,CASSEAGDYGYTF
-,TRBJ2-3,-,TRBV9,TGTGCCAGCAGCCCGCCGGGACTCGTCTTCGGTACGCAGTATTTT,CASSPPGLVFGTQYF
-,TRBJ1-4,TRBD1,TRBV7-6,TGTGCCAGCAGCTTATCACAGGGGATCGGTGAAAAACTGTTTTTT,CASSLSQGIGEKLFF
-,TRBJ1-2,-,TRBV9,TGTGCCAGCAGCGTGGGGGGTTATGGCTACACCTTC,CASSVGGYGYTF
-,TRBJ1-6,-,TRBV28,TGTGCCAGCAGTTTATCAGGGTCCCTGGGGTCACCCCTCCACTTT,CASSLSGSLGSPLHF
-,TRBJ1-6,TRBD1,TRBV7-9,TGTGCCAGCAGCTCGACAGGGGCGGTGGGTTCACCCCTCCACTTT,CASSSTGAVGSPLHF
-,TRBJ1-3,-,TRBV19,TGTGCCAGTAGTAGGGACGTCCGCTCGGCTGGAAACACCATATATTTT,CASSRDVRSAGNTIYF
-,TRBJ1-2,-,TRBV4-3,TGCGCCAGCAGCCAAGGGGGCCAAGGCGGCTACACCTTC,CASSQGGQGGYTF
-,TRBJ2-7,-,TRBV6-5,TGTGCCAGCAGCGCAACGACCACCAGGGAGTTGCAGTACTTC,CASSATTTRELQYF
-,TRBJ2-1,-,TRBV30,TGTGCCTGGGAACTGAACAATGAGCAGTTCTTC,CAWELNNEQFF
-,TRBJ2-1,TRBD1,TRBV29-1,TGCAGCGTTGAAGATTACGGACAGGGGGGCAATGAGCAGTTCTTC,CSVEDYGQGGNEQFF
-,TRBJ1-1,-,TRBV12-3/TRBV12-4,TGTGCCAGCAGGGACACTGAAGCTTTCTTT,CASRDTEAFF
-,TRBJ1-3,-,TRBV28,TGTGCCCTACGGGGCTCTGGAAACACCATATATTTT,CALRGSGNTIYF
-,TRBJ1-1,-,TRBV6-1,TGTGCCAGCAGTGATGTTCCTAATGGAATGGGAACTGAAGCTTTCTTT,CASSDVPNGMGTEAFF
-,TRBJ1-1,-,TRBV6-5,TGTGCCAGCAGTTACTGGGGACGGACTCATGAAGCTTTCTTT,CASSYWGRTHEAFF
-,TRBJ1-3,-,TRBV29-1,TGCAGCGTTGAAGTTTTCGGGGATTCTCGCTCTGGAAACACCATATATTTT,CSVEVFGDSRSGNTIYF
-,TRBJ2-7,TRBD2,TRBV19,TGTGCCAGTAGTATTACCCGGGGGGACGAGCAGTACTTC,CASSITRGDEQYF
-,TRBJ2-1,-,TRBV11-2,TGTGCCAGCAGCTTAGAGATCGTAGTCAATGAGCAGTTCTTC,CASSLEIVVNEQFF
-,TRBJ2-7,-,TRBV27,TGTGCCAGCAGTGGTTATTCGGGCGGGCACGAGCAGTACTTC,CASSGYSGGHEQYF
-,TRBJ1-2,-,TRBV28,TGTGCCAGCAGTTTGGTTCGCCGGGGTTACACCTTC,CASSLVRRGYTF
-,TRBJ1-1,TRBD1,TRBV4-1,TGCGCCAGCCCGGGACAGGGGGCCATGAACACTGAAGCTTTCTTT,CASPGQGAMNTEAFF
-,TRBJ2-2,-,TRBV11-3,TGTGCCAGCAGCTTAGGGAGGCTGAACACCGGGGAGCTGTTTTTT,CASSLGRLNTGELFF
-,TRBJ1-5,TRBD1,TRBV6-2/TRBV6-3,TGTGCCAGCAACCCTACAGGGGTTCGCCAGCCCCAGCATTTT,CASNPTGVRQPQHF
-,TRBJ1-1,-,TRBV7-2,TGTGCCAGCAGCTTAAGGTATGGGAACACTGAAGCTTTCTTT,CASSLRYGNTEAFF
-,TRBJ1-5,-,TRBV6-5,TGTGCCAGCAGCACTAATCAGCCCCAGCATTTT,CASSTNQPQHF
-,TRBJ1-6,-,TRBV27,TGTGCCAGCAGTTTAGGCCAGGTTAATTCACCCCTCCACTTT,CASSLGQVNSPLHF
-,TRBJ1-5,-,TRBV5-1,TGCGCCAGCAGCTTGTCGGGCGGTAATCAGCCCCAGCATTTT,CASSLSGGNQPQHF
-,TRBJ1-2,TRBD1,TRBV6-5,TGTGCCAGCAGTTACGACAGGGGGAACTATGGCTACACCTTC,CASSYDRGNYGYTF
-,TRBJ1-1,-,TRBV5-6,TGTGCCAGCAGCTCTGGTGAGATGAACACTGAAGCTTTCTTT,CASSSGEMNTEAFF
-,TRBJ1-2,-,TRBV28,TGTGCCAGCAGTTTATCAGGGTTCGACTATGGCTACACCTTC,CASSLSGFDYGYTF
-,TRBJ2-1,-,TRBV28,TGTGCCACCGCGCGCCCCGGGACCTACAATGAGCAGTTCTTC,CATARPGTYNEQFF
-,TRBJ1-2,-,TRBV19,TGTGCCAGTAGTACCCGACGGACAGAAAACTATGGCTACACCTTC,CASSTRRTENYGYTF
-,TRBJ2-7,-,TRBV7-9,TGTGCCAGCAGCCCGACCGGCTACGAGCAGTACTTC,CASSPTGYEQYF
-,TRBJ1-3,TRBD1,TRBV5-4,TGTGCCAGCAGCCCTGAGACAGGGGGCCACTCTGGAAACACCATATATTTT,CASSPETGGHSGNTIYF